The 5 T cell receptor beta chains given below trace back to one sample, sequenced in a study of T-cell memory formation after mild COVID-19. Each CDR3 protein gets one entry after TCRdb re-called the 5' RACE reads with MiXCR. The sample has around 55,000 distinct CDR3 sequences, around a tenth seen once. The specimen was PBMCs or a T cell subset sorted from them (not recorded which). These receptors came from a man between 18 and 29 years old who had mild COVID-19 (a few samples of this study predate the infection). Cell type and time point are not known.

The chain carries TRBV7-8 and TRBJ2-7, with D tentatively TRBD1 (6 bases). CDR3 length: 15 residues. From germline, CDR1 is SGHVS and CDR2 FQNEAQ. V shed 5 bases and J shed 4 bases, with 18 bases lying between them. CDR3 loop: CASSPHGSGAYEQYV. DNA of the CDR3: TGTGCCAGCAGCCCGCACGGATCAGGGGCTTACGAGCAGTACGTC.

This clonotype was detected ten times or more. The rearrangement links TRBV5-1 to TRBJ2-5; possibly TRBD2 for D (7 bases). The V end lost 0 bases, the J end lost 5 bases, and 14 bases lay between the germline ends. The germline CDR1 and CDR2 sequences are SGHRS and YFSETQ. The CDR3 is 15 residues long. Written as DNA, the CDR3 is TGCGCCAGCAGCTTGGTTGGGGGGGCCTTGGAGACCCAGTACTTC. Translating gives CASSLVGGALETQYF.

This clonotype was seen only a few times. The chain recombines TRBV4-2 with TRBJ2-1; TRBD2 might be the D (6 bases). Germline V gene data show CDR1 as LGHNA and CDR2 as YNFKEQ. Trimming left V 4 bases short and J 0 bases short, with 7 bases between. This CDR3 region has 14 residues. Here the CDR3 reads CASSPDYSYNEQFF. In nucleotides, the CDR3 is TGTGCCAGCAGCCCGGACTACTCCTACAATGAGCAGTTCTTC.

This clonotype showed up just a few times. The chain is built from TRBV7-9 and TRBJ1-2; TRBD1 aligns across 9 bases. The V and J ends lost 5 bases and 8 bases, in that order; junction bases with no gene match: 12. CDR3 length: 15 amino acids. The germline V gene encodes CDR1 SEHNR and CDR2 FQNEAQ (reference sequence). CDR3 DNA sequence: TGTGCCAGCAGCCCCTACAGGGGGCGAATGAAAGGCTACACCTTC. Its protein product is CASSPYRGRMKGYTF.

This clonotype was observed at least ten times. J is TRBJ2-1 and V is TRBV10-3, with D perhaps matching TRBD1 or TRBD2 (5 bases each). Germline V CDR1 and CDR2: ENHRY, SYGVKD. Trimming removed 6 bases from V and 3 bases from J, with 18 bases in between. The CDR3 totals 16 residues. CDR3 protein: CAISSRGRSLYNEQFF. CDR3 bases: TGTGCCATCAGCAGCCGGGGCCGCTCCCTCTACAATGAGCAGTTCTTC.